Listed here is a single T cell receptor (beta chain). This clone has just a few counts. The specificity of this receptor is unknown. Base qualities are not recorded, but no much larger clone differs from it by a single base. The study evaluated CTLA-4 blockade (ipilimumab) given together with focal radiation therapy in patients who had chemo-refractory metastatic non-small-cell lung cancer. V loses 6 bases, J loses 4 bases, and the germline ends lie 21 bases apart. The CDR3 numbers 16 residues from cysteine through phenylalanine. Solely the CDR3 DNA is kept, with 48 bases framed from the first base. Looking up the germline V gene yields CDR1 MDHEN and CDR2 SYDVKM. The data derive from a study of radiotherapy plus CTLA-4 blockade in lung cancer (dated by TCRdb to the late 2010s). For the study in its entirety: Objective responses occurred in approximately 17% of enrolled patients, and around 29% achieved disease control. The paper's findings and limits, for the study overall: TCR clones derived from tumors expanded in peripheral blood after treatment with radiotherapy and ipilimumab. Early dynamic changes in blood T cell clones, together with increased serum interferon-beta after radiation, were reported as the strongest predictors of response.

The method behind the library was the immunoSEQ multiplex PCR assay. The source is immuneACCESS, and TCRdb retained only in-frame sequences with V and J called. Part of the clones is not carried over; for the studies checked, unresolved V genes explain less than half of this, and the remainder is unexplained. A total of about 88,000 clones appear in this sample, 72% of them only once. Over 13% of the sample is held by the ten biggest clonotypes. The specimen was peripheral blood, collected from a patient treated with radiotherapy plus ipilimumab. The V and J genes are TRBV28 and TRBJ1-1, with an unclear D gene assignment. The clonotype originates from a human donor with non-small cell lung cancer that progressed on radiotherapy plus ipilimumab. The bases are TGTGCCAGCAGCTTCGGATCTGTCGACGGAGCCACTGAAGCTTTCTTT. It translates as CASSFGSVDGATEAFF. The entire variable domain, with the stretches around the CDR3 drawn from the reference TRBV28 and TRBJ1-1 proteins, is DVKVTQSSRYLVKRTGEKVFLECVQDMDHENMFWYRQDPGLGLRLIYFSYDVKMKEKGDIPEGYSVSREKKERFSLILESASTNQTSMYLCASSFGSVDGATEAFFGQGTRLTVV.